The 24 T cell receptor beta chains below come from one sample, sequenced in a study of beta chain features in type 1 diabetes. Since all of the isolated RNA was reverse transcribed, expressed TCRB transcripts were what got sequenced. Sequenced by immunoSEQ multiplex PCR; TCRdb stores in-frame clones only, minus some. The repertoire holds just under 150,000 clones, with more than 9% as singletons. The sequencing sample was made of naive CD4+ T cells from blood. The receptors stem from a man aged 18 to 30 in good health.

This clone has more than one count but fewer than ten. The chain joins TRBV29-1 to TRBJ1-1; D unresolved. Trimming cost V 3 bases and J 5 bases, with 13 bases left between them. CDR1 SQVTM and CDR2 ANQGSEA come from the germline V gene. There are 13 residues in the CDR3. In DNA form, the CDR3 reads TGCAGCGTTGAGCCCGGGTTTGGGACTGAAGCTTTCTTT. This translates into CSVEPGFGTEAFF.

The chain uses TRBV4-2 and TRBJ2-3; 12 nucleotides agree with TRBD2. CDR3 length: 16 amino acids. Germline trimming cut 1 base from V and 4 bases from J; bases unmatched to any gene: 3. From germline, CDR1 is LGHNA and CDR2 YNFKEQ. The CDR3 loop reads CASSQAPSGRADTQYF. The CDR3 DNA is TGTGCCAGCAGCCAAGCCCCTAGCGGGAGGGCAGATACGCAGTATTTT.

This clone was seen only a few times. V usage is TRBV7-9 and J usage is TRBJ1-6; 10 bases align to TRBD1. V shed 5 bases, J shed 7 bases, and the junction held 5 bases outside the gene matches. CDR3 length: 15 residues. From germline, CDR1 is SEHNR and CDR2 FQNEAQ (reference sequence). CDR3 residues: CASSTRDRGNSPLHF. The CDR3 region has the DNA TGTGCCAGCAGCACCAGGGACAGGGGAAATTCACCCCTCCACTTT.

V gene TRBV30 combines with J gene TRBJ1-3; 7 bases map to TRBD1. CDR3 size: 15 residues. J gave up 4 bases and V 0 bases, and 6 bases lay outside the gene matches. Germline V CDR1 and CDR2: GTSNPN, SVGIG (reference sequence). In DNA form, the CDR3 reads TGTGCCTGGAGTGTAAGACAGGGTACAGGAAACACCATATATTTT. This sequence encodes CAWSVRQGTGNTIYF.

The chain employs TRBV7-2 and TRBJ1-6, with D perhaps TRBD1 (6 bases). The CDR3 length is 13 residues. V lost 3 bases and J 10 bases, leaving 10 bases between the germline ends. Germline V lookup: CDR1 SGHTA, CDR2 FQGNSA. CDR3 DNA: TGTGCCAGCAGCTTCTCAGGGGAATCACCCCTCCACTTT. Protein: CASSFSGESPLHF.

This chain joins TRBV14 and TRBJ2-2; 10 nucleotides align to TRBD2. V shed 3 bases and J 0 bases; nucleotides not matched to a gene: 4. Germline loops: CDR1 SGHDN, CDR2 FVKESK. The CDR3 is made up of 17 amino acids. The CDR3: CASSQRLAGANTGELFF. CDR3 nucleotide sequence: TGTGCCAGCAGCCAGAGGCTAGCGGGGGCGAACACCGGGGAGCTGTTTTTT. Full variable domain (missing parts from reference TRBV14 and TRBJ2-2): EAGVTQFPSHSVIEKGQTVTLRCDPISGHDNLYWYRRVMGKEIKFLLHFVKESKQDESGMPNNRFLAERTGGTYSTLKVQPAELEDSGVYFCASSQRLAGANTGELFFGEGSRLTVL.

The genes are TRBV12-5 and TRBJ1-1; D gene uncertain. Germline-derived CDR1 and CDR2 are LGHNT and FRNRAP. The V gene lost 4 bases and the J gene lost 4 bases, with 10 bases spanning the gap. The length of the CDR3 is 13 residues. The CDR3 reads CASGSRGGTEAFF. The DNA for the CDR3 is TGTGCTAGTGGTTCTCGGGGAGGCACTGAAGCTTTCTTT.

CDR3 nucleotides: TGTGCCAGCAGTTACCGGGGAGAGCAGTTCTTC. As protein: CASSYRGEQFF. The chain couples TRBV6-5 to TRBJ2-1; maybe TRBD2 (5 bases). The V gene's germline CDR1 is MNHEY and CDR2 SVGAGI. With 2 bases removed from V and 10 bases from J, the gap between germline ends came to 6 bases. This CDR3 has 11 amino acids.

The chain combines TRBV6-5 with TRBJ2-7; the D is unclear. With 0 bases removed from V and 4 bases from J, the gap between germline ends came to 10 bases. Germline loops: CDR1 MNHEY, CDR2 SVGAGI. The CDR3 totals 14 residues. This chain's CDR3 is CASSYSFGMYEQYF. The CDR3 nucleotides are TGTGCCAGCAGTTACTCTTTTGGCATGTACGAGCAGTACTTC.

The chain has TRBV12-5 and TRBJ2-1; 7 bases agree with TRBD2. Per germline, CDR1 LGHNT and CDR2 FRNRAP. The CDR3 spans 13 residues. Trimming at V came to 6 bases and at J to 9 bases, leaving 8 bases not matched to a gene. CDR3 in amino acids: CASGREVGGEQFF. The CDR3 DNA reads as TGTGCTAGTGGACGGGAGGTGGGGGGTGAGCAGTTCTTC.

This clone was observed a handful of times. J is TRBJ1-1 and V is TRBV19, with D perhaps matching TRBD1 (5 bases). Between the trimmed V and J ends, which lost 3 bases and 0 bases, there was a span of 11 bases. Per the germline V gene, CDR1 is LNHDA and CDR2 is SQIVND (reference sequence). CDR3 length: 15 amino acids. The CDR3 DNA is TGTGCCAGTAGTATTTATGGGGCAATGAACACTGAAGCTTTCTTT. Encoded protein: CASSIYGAMNTEAFF.

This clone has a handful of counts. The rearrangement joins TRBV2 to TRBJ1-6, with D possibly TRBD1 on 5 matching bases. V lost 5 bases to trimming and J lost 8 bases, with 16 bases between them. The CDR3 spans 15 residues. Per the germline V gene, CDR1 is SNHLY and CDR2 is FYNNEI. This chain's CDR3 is CASSLLTTGDSPLHF. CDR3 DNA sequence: TGTGCCAGCAGTCTGCTCACCACAGGAGATTCACCCCTCCACTTT.

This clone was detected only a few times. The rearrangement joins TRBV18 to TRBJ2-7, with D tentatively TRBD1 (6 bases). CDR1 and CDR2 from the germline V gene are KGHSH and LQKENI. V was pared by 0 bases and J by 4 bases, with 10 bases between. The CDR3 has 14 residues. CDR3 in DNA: TGTGCCAGCTCACCACCGGACAGACTATACGAGCAGTACTTC. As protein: CASSPPDRLYEQYF.

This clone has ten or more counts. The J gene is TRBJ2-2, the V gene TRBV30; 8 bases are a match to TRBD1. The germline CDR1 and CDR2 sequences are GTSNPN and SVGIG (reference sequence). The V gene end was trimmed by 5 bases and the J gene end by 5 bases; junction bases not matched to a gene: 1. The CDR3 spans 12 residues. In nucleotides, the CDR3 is TGTGCCTGGTGGACAGGGACCGGGGAGCTGTTTTTT. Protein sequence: CAWWTGTGELFF.

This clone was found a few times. The CDR3 sequence is CASSLWAGGNTGELFF. The DNA for the CDR3 is TGTGCCAGCAGCTTGTGGGCGGGGGGGAACACCGGGGAGCTGTTTTTT. The chain couples TRBV5-4 to TRBJ2-2; 8 nucleotides line up with TRBD2. With 1 base clipped from V and 1 base from J, the junction kept 3 bases outside the gene matches. CDR1 is SGHNT and CDR2 is YYREEE in the germline V gene (reference sequence). This CDR3 comprises 16 residues.

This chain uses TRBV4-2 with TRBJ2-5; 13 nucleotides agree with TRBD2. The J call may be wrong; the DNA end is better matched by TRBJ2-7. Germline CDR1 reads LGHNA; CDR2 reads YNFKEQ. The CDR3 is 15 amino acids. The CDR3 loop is CASSHTSGGDYEQYF. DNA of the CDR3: TGTGCCAGCAGCCATACTAGCGGGGGGGACTACGAGCAGTACTTC.

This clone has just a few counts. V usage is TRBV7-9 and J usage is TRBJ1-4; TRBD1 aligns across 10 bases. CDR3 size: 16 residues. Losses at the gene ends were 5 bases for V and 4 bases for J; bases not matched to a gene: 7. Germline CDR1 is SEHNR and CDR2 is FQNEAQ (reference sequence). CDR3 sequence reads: CASSGLGDRGNEKLFF. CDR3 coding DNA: TGTGCCAGCAGCGGCCTGGGGGACAGGGGTAATGAAAAACTGTTTTTT.

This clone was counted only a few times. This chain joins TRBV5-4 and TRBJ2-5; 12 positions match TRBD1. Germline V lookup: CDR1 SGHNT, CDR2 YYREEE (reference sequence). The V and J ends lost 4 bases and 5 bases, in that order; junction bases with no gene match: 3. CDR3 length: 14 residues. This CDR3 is CASSIGTGGETQYF. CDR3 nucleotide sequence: TGTGCCAGCAGCATAGGGACAGGGGGCGAGACCCAGTACTTC.

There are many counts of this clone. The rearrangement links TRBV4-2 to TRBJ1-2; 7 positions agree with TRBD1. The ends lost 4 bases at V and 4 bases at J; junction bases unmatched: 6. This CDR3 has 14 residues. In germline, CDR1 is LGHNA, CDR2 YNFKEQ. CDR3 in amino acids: CASSLGGQFYGYTF. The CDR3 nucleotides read TGTGCCAGCAGCCTGGGGGGACAGTTCTATGGCTACACCTTC.

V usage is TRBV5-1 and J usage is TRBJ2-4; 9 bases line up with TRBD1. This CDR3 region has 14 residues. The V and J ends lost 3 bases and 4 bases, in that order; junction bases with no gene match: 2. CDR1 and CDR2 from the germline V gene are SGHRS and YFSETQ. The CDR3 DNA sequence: TGCGCCAGCAGCTGGACAGGGGAGAAAAACATTCAGTACTTC. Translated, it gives CASSWTGEKNIQYF.

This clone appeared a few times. CDR3 nucleotide sequence: TGTGCCAGCAGTGAAGGTCAGAGCAATCAGCCCCAGCATTTT. Translated, it gives CASSEGQSNQPQHF. V gene TRBV2 combines with J gene TRBJ1-5; D gene unclear. The germline CDR1 and CDR2 sequences are SNHLY and FYNNEI. There are 14 residues in the CDR3. V shed 1 base and J shed 1 base, with 5 bases lying between them.

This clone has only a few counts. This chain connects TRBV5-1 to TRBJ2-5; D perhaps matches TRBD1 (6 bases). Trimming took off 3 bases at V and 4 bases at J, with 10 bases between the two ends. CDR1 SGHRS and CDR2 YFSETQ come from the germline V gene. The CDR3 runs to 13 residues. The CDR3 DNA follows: TGCGCCAGCAGCTACCAAGGGGGAGAGACCCAGTACTTC. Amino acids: CASSYQGGETQYF.

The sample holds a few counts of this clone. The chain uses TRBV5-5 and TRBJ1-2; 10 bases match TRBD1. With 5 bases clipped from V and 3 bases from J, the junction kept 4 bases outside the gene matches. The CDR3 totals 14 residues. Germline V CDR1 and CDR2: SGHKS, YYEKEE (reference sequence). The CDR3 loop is CASSGDRGHYGYTF. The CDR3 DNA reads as TGTGCCAGCAGTGGGGACAGGGGACACTATGGCTACACCTTC.

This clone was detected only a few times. The CDR3 spells CASSQDLLYGYTF. The CDR3 DNA follows: TGCGCCAGCAGCCAAGATCTCTTATATGGCTACACCTTC. This chain connects TRBV4-1 to TRBJ1-2; D is ambiguous. The V gene's germline CDR1 is MGHRA and CDR2 YSYEKL. The V end lost 0 bases, the J end lost 5 bases, and 7 bases lay between the germline ends. The CDR3 contains 13 residues.